The clone carrying this T cell receptor (beta chain) was observed once. These data belong to a study of CD8+ T cells in alopecia areata. The CDR3 sequence is 15 residues long. From germline, CDR1 is SGHAT and CDR2 FQNNGV. V was shortened by 5 bases and J by 8 bases, with 19 bases between the two germline ends. Sequencing templates came from extracted RNA that was reverse transcribed into cDNA. Sequenced by immunoSEQ multiplex PCR; TCRdb stores in-frame clones only, minus some. The data contain 110,000 or so clones, approximately 59% of them singletons. The sequenced sample was CD8+ T cells sorted from blood. This chain connects TRBV11-2 to TRBJ2-1; either TRBD1 or TRBD2 may supply D (6 bases each). This TCR was recovered from a human donor in good health. The chain's CDR3 is CASSAIRGTAYEQFF. The CDR3 DNA follows: TGTGCCAGCAGCGCTATTAGGGGGACTGCGTATGAGCAGTTCTTC.